This TCR beta chain was sequenced for a study of technical replicates of blood from a handful of donors. The CDR3 has 11 residues. CDR1 and CDR2 (germline): SQVTM, ANQGSEA. The V end was cut by 3 bases, the J end by 4 bases, with 4 bases between. The protocol was immunoSEQ multiplex PCR, while the TCRdb copy is restricted to in-frame clones and leaves out a portion. The table has fewer than 100,000 clones, approximately 89% seen once; the top ten hold 0.41%. The genes are TRBV29-1 and TRBJ2-1; no clear D. Sequenced: T cells isolated from PBMCs. The source of this sequence is a human donor in good health. The CDR3 protein is CSVDIYNEQFF. CDR3 coding DNA: TGCAGCGTTGACATTTACAATGAGCAGTTCTTC.